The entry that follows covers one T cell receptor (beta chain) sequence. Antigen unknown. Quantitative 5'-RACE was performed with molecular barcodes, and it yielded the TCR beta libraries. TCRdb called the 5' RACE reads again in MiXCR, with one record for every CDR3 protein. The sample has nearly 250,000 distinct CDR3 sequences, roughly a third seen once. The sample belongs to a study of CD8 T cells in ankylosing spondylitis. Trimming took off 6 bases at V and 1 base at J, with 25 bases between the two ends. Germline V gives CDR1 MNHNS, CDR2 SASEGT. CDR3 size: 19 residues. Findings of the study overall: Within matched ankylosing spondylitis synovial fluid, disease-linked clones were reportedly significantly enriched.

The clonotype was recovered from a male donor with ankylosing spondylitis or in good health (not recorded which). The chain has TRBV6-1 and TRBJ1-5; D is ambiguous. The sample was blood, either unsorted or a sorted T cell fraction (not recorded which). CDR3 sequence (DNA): TGTGCCAGCAGCTTCGAGCTCGAACAGTTTGTTGAGAGCAATCAGCCCCAGCATTTT. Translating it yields CASSFELEQFVESNQPQHF.